Shown below are 7 T cell receptor beta chains from a single sample sequenced in a study of T-cell reconstitution after alpha-beta-depleted transplantation in children. As it was prepared, the TCRbeta library received unique molecular identifiers. Using its own MiXCR run on the PCR reads, TCRdb lists one record per CDR3 protein. The repertoire has around 410,000 distinct CDR3 sequences, about a tenth of them found once; the top ten carry approximately 5%. The specimen comprised PBMCs from the stem cell graft donor, sampled from the stem cell graft. Receptor source: a human donor who donated a stem cell graft to a child with acute myeloid leukemia.

V is TRBV18 and J is TRBJ2-6, with D hard to call. V was clipped by 6 bases and J by 5 bases, with 8 bases between them. This CDR3 region has 13 residues. The germline gives CDR1 KGHSH, CDR2 LQKENI. CDR3 sequence reads: CASSDSRANVLTF. DNA for the CDR3: TGTGCCAGCTCCGACTCCCGGGCCAACGTCCTGACTTTC. Full variable domain (remainder filled in from reference TRBV18 and TRBJ2-6): NAGVMQNPRHLVRRRGQEARLRCSPMKGHSHVYWYRQLPEEGLKFMVYLQKENIIDESGMPKERFSAEFPKEGPSILRIQQVVRGDSAAYFCASSDSRANVLTFGAGSRLTVL.

This clonotype occurred a few times. The chain carries TRBV6-2 or TRBV6-3 and TRBJ1-5; 10 nucleotides match TRBD1. V lost 2 bases to trimming and J lost 4 bases; unmatched junction nucleotides: 14. There are 19 residues in the CDR3. Germline CDR1 and CDR2: MNHEY and SVGEGT. DNA of the CDR3: TGTGCCAGCAGTTACAAAATTGGACCGGGACAGGGGAGGAATCAGCCCCAGCATTTT. Translating it yields CASSYKIGPGQGRNQPQHF.

The rearrangement joins TRBV9 to TRBJ2-7; 10 nucleotides line up with TRBD2. This CDR3 has 15 residues. The V and J ends lost 0 bases and 5 bases, in that order; junction bases with no gene match: 5. CDR1 and CDR2 from the germline V gene are SGDLS and YYNGEE. CDR3 region: CASSVGLAGVNEQYF. DNA for the CDR3: TGTGCCAGCAGCGTAGGTCTAGCGGGAGTAAACGAGCAGTACTTC.

This clonotype has a handful of counts. J is TRBJ2-7 and V is TRBV20-1; 10 positions agree with TRBD2. V lost 6 bases to trimming and J lost 6 bases; unmatched junction nucleotides: 11. The CDR3 runs 14 residues. Germline CDR1 and CDR2: DFQATT and SNEGSKA (reference sequence). CDR3 protein: CSAPTASGSSEQYF. In DNA, the CDR3 is TGCAGTGCCCCTACGGCTAGCGGGAGCAGCGAGCAGTACTTC.

This clonotype has at least ten counts. This sequence joins TRBV20-1 and TRBJ2-1; 9 bases are a match to TRBD2. V lost 6 bases, J lost 9 bases, and 6 bases stayed unmatched. Germline CDR1 is DFQATT and CDR2 is SNEGSKA (reference sequence). This CDR3 region has 12 residues. CDR3 in DNA: TGCAGTGCAAAGCGGGAGGCAGTTGAGCAGTTCTTC. Protein: CSAKREAVEQFF.

This clonotype was seen a single time. The gene calls are TRBV11-2 and TRBJ2-5; D is possibly TRBD1 or TRBD2 (5 bases each). This CDR3 has 15 residues. Trimming shortened V by 6 bases and J by 5 bases, and 19 bases separated the two germline ends. Germline-derived CDR1 and CDR2 are SGHAT and FQNNGV. The CDR3 coding sequence is TGTGCCAGCAGTTCTACTCTCACAGGCGGGGAGACCCAGTACTTC. It yields the protein CASSSTLTGGETQYF. Drawing the rest from reference TRBV11-2 and TRBJ2-5, the complete variable domain is EAGVAQSPRYKIIEKRQSVAFWCNPISGHATLYWYQQILGQGPKLLIQFQNNGVVDDSQLPKDRFSAERLKGVDSTLKIQPAKLEDSAVYLCASSSTLTGGETQYFGPGTRLLVL.

Turning to this clonotype: No DNA is shown, since the ends of the CDR3 on it are uncertain; the CDR3 is the one TCRdb lists. The rearrangement uses TRBV19 and TRBJ2-2; no check of the table's D call, TRBD1, against the DNA was made. Germline V gene sequence: CDR1 LNHDA, CDR2 SQIVND (reference sequence). The CDR3 has 16 residues if both end residues are counted. This chain's CDR3 is CASTSGARGEAGELFF.